What follows are 27 T cell receptor beta chains derived from one specimen sequenced in a study of blood T cell repertoires in COVID-19. Sequencing used immunoSEQ multiplex PCR; TCRdb keeps in-frame clones, though not all of them. The sample yields around 200,000 clones, roughly nine tenths seen once. Sequenced input: peripheral blood. The receptors here all came from a man aged 65 to 85 with active or convalescent COVID-19.

The chain links TRBV27 to TRBJ2-7; 9 positions match TRBD1. The CDR3 length is 17 residues. The germline V gene has CDR1 MNHEY and CDR2 SMNVEV (reference sequence). V dropped 5 bases and J dropped 2; count of bases not matched to a gene: 13. In nucleotides, the CDR3 is TGTGCCAGCAGTGGGACAGGGAAGTCTCTCCTACCCTACGAGCAGTACTTC. Amino acids: CASSGTGKSLLPYEQYF.

This chain links TRBV5-8 with TRBJ2-7; D not certain. CDR1 is SGHTS and CDR2 is YDEGEE in the germline V gene. There are 12 residues in the CDR3. V was trimmed by 3 bases and J by 0 bases, leaving 4 bases between them. Written as DNA, the CDR3 is TGTGCCAGCAGCTGGGCCTCCTACGAGCAGTACTTC. It yields the protein CASSWASYEQYF.

The genes are TRBV6-5 and TRBJ1-3, with unresolved D. The CDR3 length is 15 residues. Trimming took 2 bases from V and 0 from J, leaving 8 bases between them. CDR1 and CDR2 (germline): MNHEY, SVGAGI. The CDR3 sequence: CASSYDGVSGNTIYF. CDR3 DNA: TGTGCCAGCAGTTACGACGGAGTCTCTGGAAACACCATATATTTT.

V gene TRBV28 combines with J gene TRBJ1-2; 8 nucleotides line up with TRBD1. Germline CDR1 MDHEN, CDR2 SYDVKM. The CDR3 is 14 amino acids. V gave up 5 bases and J gave up 4 bases; unmatched junction bases: 6. The CDR3 here is CASSPQGGTYGYTF. CDR3 nucleotides: TGTGCCAGCAGTCCACAGGGGGGTACCTATGGCTACACCTTC.

The V and J genes are TRBV7-2 and TRBJ1-4; D perhaps matches TRBD1 (5 bases). From germline, CDR1 is SGHTA and CDR2 FQGNSA. CDR3 length: 15 residues. V lost 5 bases and J 3 bases, leaving 13 bases between the germline ends. The CDR3 bases are TGTGCCAGCAGCCCCTCCCAGGGATCTAATGAAAAACTGTTTTTT. Its protein is CASSPSQGSNEKLFF.

V gene TRBV15 combines with J gene TRBJ1-1; no firm D call. V lost 1 base, J lost 0 bases, and 9 bases lay in between. This CDR3 spans 15 amino acids. Germline loops: CDR1 LNHNV, CDR2 YYDKDF (reference sequence). DNA of the CDR3: TGTGCCACCAGCAGAGCCTCAGCGGTGAACACTGAAGCTTTCTTT. It yields the protein CATSRASAVNTEAFF.

The chain carries TRBV5-1 and TRBJ1-2, with D perhaps matching TRBD1 (6 bases). Germline-derived CDR1 and CDR2 are SGHRS and YFSETQ. This CDR3 is built from 14 residues. The V end lost 1 base, the J end lost 6 bases, and 13 bases lay between the germline ends. CDR3 nucleotides: TGCGCCAGCAGCTTGTCAGCAGGGGTCGATGGCTACACCTTC. This encodes CASSLSAGVDGYTF.

V is TRBV5-1 and J is TRBJ1-6; no definite D call. This CDR3 is built from 14 residues. Germline V gives CDR1 SGHRS, CDR2 YFSETQ. Between the trimmed V and J ends, which lost 4 bases and 12 bases, there was a span of 17 bases. This CDR3 is CASSLGPLGRPLHF. The CDR3 DNA sequence: TGCGCCAGCAGCCTCGGGCCCTTAGGGAGACCCCTCCACTTT.

The chain joins TRBV10-2 to TRBJ1-1; a possible D gene is TRBD1 (5 bases). Germline CDR1 and CDR2: WSHSY and SAAADI. CDR3 length: 16 residues. Trimming shortened V by 3 bases and J by 0 bases, and 14 bases separated the two germline ends. CDR3 bases: TGCGCCAGCAGTGACCCGACAGCGATTCTGAACACTGAAGCTTTCTTT. Translated, it gives CASSDPTAILNTEAFF.

The CDR3: CASSYGTGSSYNEQFF. For the CDR3, the DNA is TGTGCCAGCAGTTATGGGACAGGGAGCTCCTACAATGAGCAGTTCTTC. The V call is TRBV6-2 or TRBV6-3, the J call TRBJ2-1, with TRBD1 matching 9 bases. The CDR3 consists of 16 residues. Germline V lookup: CDR1 MNHEY, CDR2 SVGEGT. V was clipped by 3 bases and J by 0 bases; unmatched bases: 3.

The chain recombines TRBV11-3 with TRBJ1-1; possibly TRBD1 for D (5 bases). CDR1 SGHNT and CDR2 YENEEA come from the germline V gene. Between the trimmed V and J ends, which lost 3 bases and 3 bases, there was a span of 8 bases. The CDR3 is 13 residues long. The CDR3 is CASSFGAYTEAFF. DNA for the CDR3: TGTGCCAGCAGCTTTGGGGCATACACTGAAGCTTTCTTT.

The chain combines TRBV5-4 with TRBJ2-5, with TRBD1 identical over 7 bases. Germline V gives CDR1 SGHNT, CDR2 YYREEE (reference sequence). The junction had 5 bases not matched to a gene; V was cut back by 1 base and J by 5 bases. The CDR3 spans 14 residues. The CDR3 nucleotides read TGTGCCAGCAGCTTGAAAGGGGGCGCGGAGACCCAGTACTTC. The encoded protein is CASSLKGGAETQYF.

V usage is TRBV5-1 and J usage is TRBJ2-2, with 7 bases aligning to TRBD1. V shed 6 bases and J 5 bases; nucleotides not matched to a gene: 7. The CDR3 totals 14 residues. Germline CDR1 reads SGHRS; CDR2 reads YFSETQ. For the CDR3, the DNA is TGCGCCAGCACCTCCGGGACAGAGACCGGGGAGCTGTTTTTT. It codes for CASTSGTETGELFF.

This clone occurred once. This CDR3 reads CASSYSQGNYGYTF. For the CDR3, the DNA is TGTGCCAGCAGTTACTCGCAGGGAAACTATGGCTACACCTTC. This chain links TRBV6-5 with TRBJ1-2; TRBD1 might be the D (5 bases). Germline V gene data show CDR1 as MNHEY and CDR2 as SVGAGI. The CDR3 has 14 residues. Trimming shortened V by 0 bases and J by 2 bases, and 7 bases separated the two germline ends.

This clone was observed once. This chain links TRBV11-3 with TRBJ1-1; TRBD1 might be the D (6 bases). Per the germline V gene, CDR1 is SGHNT and CDR2 is YENEEA. CDR3 size: 17 residues. V gave up 4 bases and J gave up 0 bases, with 18 bases separating them. The CDR3 sequence: CASSSSLGQSMNTEAFF. CDR3 bases: TGTGCCAGCAGCTCCTCTCTCGGACAGAGCATGAACACTGAAGCTTTCTTT.

J is TRBJ2-1 and V is TRBV7-3, with 13 nucleotides matching TRBD2. The CDR3 spans 16 residues. Germline lookup yields CDR1 SGHTA and CDR2 FQGTGA. J was trimmed by 9 bases and V by 5 bases; bases with no gene match: 10. CDR3: CASSGTSGTLVGEQFF. In nucleotides, the CDR3 is TGTGCCAGCAGCGGGACTAGCGGGACCCTTGTGGGTGAGCAGTTCTTC.

This rearrangement joins TRBV7-9 to TRBJ1-6, with D maybe TRBD1 (5 bases). The CDR3 covers 12 residues. Germline loops: CDR1 SEHNR, CDR2 FQNEAQ (reference sequence). V was cut by 5 bases and J by 10 bases, with 9 bases left in between. The CDR3 DNA reads as TGTGCCAGCAGCCCCGGGGGGTCACCCCTCCACTTT. Its translation: CASSPGGSPLHF. Full variable domain (remainder filled in from reference TRBV7-9 and TRBJ1-6): DTGVSQNPRHKITKRGQNVTFRCDPISEHNRLYWYRQTLGQGPEFLTYFQNEAQLEKSRLLSDRFSAERPKGSFSTLEIQRTEQGDSAMYLCASSPGGSPLHFGNGTRLTVT.

The gene calls are TRBV30 and TRBJ1-6; a possible D gene is TRBD1 (6 bases). Trimming cost V 3 bases and J 8 bases, with 17 bases left between them. The CDR3 is 15 residues long. Germline CDR1 and CDR2: GTSNPN and SVGIG (reference sequence). CDR3 sequence reads: CAWSARQGSDSPLHF. CDR3 DNA sequence: TGTGCCTGGAGCGCGAGGCAGGGGTCGGATTCACCCCTCCACTTT.

The V and J genes are TRBV7-9 and TRBJ2-1; D is unresolved. Germline V gene data show CDR1 as SEHNR and CDR2 as FQNEAQ (reference sequence). The CDR3 loop spans 12 amino acids. V lost 1 base, J lost 9 bases, and 7 bases lay in between. The CDR3 DNA reads as TGTGCCAGCAGCTTAGTCACGCGTGAGCAGTTCTTC. As protein: CASSLVTREQFF.

In regard to this clone: Other nucleotide sequences from this sample produce the same CDR3. The J gene is TRBJ2-1, the V gene TRBV11-2; unclear D gene. This CDR3 spans 13 amino acids. V lost 4 bases and J lost 4, with 8 bases in between. Germline assignment: CDR1 SGHAT and CDR2 FQNNGV. The CDR3 DNA reads as TGTGCCAGCAGCTCCCCGGGTTACAATGAGCAGTTCTTC. Translation gives CASSSPGYNEQFF.

CDR3 DNA sequence: TGCGCCAGCAGCTTAGCGGCGCAAGAGACCCAGTACTTC. This gives the protein CASSLAAQETQYF. The chain has TRBV5-1 and TRBJ2-5; D perhaps matches TRBD2 (5 bases). This CDR3 comprises 13 residues. The V gene lost 2 bases and the J gene lost 2 bases, with 7 bases spanning the gap. Germline lookup yields CDR1 SGHRS and CDR2 YFSETQ.

This sequence joins TRBV29-1 and TRBJ2-1; 8 bases are a match to TRBD1. Germline CDR1 reads SQVTM; CDR2 reads ANQGSEA. The length of the CDR3 is 17 residues. V lost 4 bases, J lost 0 bases, and 11 bases stayed unmatched. The CDR3 is CSVGQGLPKSSYNEQFF. The CDR3 coding sequence is TGCAGCGTTGGACAGGGGCTTCCCAAGAGCTCCTACAATGAGCAGTTCTTC.

This clone was picked up one time. The chain combines TRBV5-5 with TRBJ1-1, with D possibly matching TRBD1 (6 bases). The germline V and J ends were trimmed by 6 bases and 4 bases, with 16 bases remaining between them. The CDR3 runs 14 residues. Per the germline V gene, CDR1 is SGHKS and CDR2 is YYEKEE (reference sequence). The CDR3 DNA is TGTGCCAGCATGCTGACAGGAACTCTCACTGAAGCTTTCTTT. Protein sequence: CASMLTGTLTEAFF.

This chain connects TRBV19 to TRBJ2-2; D may be TRBD2 (7 bases). V lost 5 bases and J 5 bases, leaving 15 bases between the germline ends. Germline V lookup: CDR1 LNHDA, CDR2 SQIVND (reference sequence). The CDR3 is 15 amino acids. The CDR3 coding sequence is TGTGCCAGTAGTCCGGGGGGCGGAAGGACCGGGGAGCTGTTTTTT. Encoded protein: CASSPGGGRTGELFF.

This clone was observed a single time. This rearrangement joins TRBV5-4 to TRBJ1-5; weak D call: TRBD1 (5 bases). V was pared by 4 bases and J by 4 bases, with 12 bases between. The V gene's germline CDR1 is SGHNT and CDR2 YYREEE (reference sequence). The CDR3 is 14 residues long. The CDR3 sequence: CASSPGGGNQPQHF. DNA of the CDR3: TGTGCCAGCAGCCCAGGCGGGGGAAATCAGCCCCAGCATTTT.

This clone was observed once. This chain uses TRBV3-1 (or the pseudogene TRBV3-2) with TRBJ2-7; D is uncertain. The germline V and J ends were trimmed by 3 bases and 7 bases, with 7 bases remaining between them. CDR1 LGHDT and CDR2 YNNKEL come from the germline V gene (reference sequence). This CDR3 has 11 residues. This CDR3 reads CASSHGQEQYF. In DNA, the CDR3 is TGTGCCAGCAGCCATGGGCAAGAGCAGTACTTC.

This clone was detected a few times. V gene TRBV5-1 combines with J gene TRBJ1-6, with TRBD1 identical over 9 bases. V trimming: 3 bases; J trimming: 9 bases; junction bases outside the gene matches: 4. The CDR3 runs 14 residues. CDR1 is SGHRS, CDR2 YFSETQ, per germline. CDR3 sequence (DNA): TGCGCCAGCAGCTCCGGGACAGGGAGTTCACCCCTCCACTTT. Translated: CASSSGTGSSPLHF. Full variable domain (missing parts from reference TRBV5-1 and TRBJ1-6): KAGVTQTPRYLIKTRGQQVTLSCSPISGHRSVSWYQQTPGQGLQFLFEYFSETQRNKGNFPGRFSGRQFSNSRSEMNVSTLELGDSALYLCASSSGTGSSPLHFGNGTRLTVT.